This T cell receptor (beta chain) was found in a study of shared clonotypes between healthy human individuals. Findings and limits, study-wide: Memory subsets generally showed lower estimated richness than naive subsets. The study found roughly 5% of naive CD4 clonotypes shared across several donors.

The V gene end was trimmed by 3 bases and the J gene end by 4 bases; junction bases not matched to a gene: 8. CDR3 length: 15 amino acids. Germline CDR1 reads LGHNA; CDR2 reads YNFKEQ. This clone was counted a few times. Its antigen is currently unknown. Original processing methods: Without quality scores, immunoSEQ junctional reads could not be filtered like full-length reads. Only in-frame clones appear in the TCRdb table, and some are missing; sequencing was by immunoSEQ multiplex PCR. V, J and clone size derive from that table, while D and trimming were established from the DNA sequence. The data show about a million clones, approximately 75% seen once.

The J gene is TRBJ2-7, the V gene TRBV4-2, with TRBD2 matching 8 bases. Sequencing was carried out using memory CD4+ T cells from PBMCs. Subset defined: CD45RA-negative fraction. This receptor was identified in a man between 18 and 29 years old in good health. Some clones in this sample may be carry-over from other donors' samples. CDR3 loop: CASSQSPGLGYEQYF. In DNA, the CDR3 is TGTGCCAGCAGCCAGAGCCCGGGACTAGGTTACGAGCAGTACTTC.